The 27 T cell receptor beta chains listed next were all sequenced from one sample in a study of blood T cell repertoires in COVID-19. The table came from immunoSEQ multiplex PCR; TCRdb's copy has only in-frame clones and leaves some out. Seen here are about 92,000 clones, around 90% observed once, and the top ten hold approximately 20%. The specimen was peripheral blood. The source is a woman aged 55-70 years with COVID-19, enrolled during active disease.

This chain connects TRBV9 to TRBJ2-1; 10 bases are a match to TRBD2. After removal of 0 bases from V and 6 bases from J, the junction contained 3 bases not matched to a gene. Germline assignment: CDR1 SGDLS and CDR2 YYNGEE. There are 15 residues in the CDR3. Here the CDR3 reads CASSVESGGANEQFF. Written as DNA, the CDR3 is TGTGCCAGCAGCGTAGAAAGCGGGGGGGCCAATGAGCAGTTCTTC.

The chain couples TRBV2 to TRBJ1-1; D is undetermined. The CDR3 covers 13 residues. V lost 1 base and J 8 bases, leaving 11 bases between the germline ends. Germline V gives CDR1 SNHLY, CDR2 FYNNEI. CDR3 protein: CASSEVFRGEAFF. The CDR3 coding sequence is TGTGCCAGCAGTGAAGTTTTCCGAGGGGAAGCTTTCTTT.

This sequence joins TRBV27 and TRBJ2-7; the D gene is possibly TRBD2 (5 bases). Germline V gene sequence: CDR1 MNHEY, CDR2 SMNVEV (reference sequence). V lost 5 bases and J 6 bases, leaving 17 bases between the germline ends. The CDR3 length is 14 residues. The CDR3 DNA reads as TGTGCCAGCAGTCGGCGGGCACCCATTGGCGAGCAGTACTTC. Amino acids: CASSRRAPIGEQYF.

V gene TRBV7-9 combines with J gene TRBJ1-5; 9 bases are shared with TRBD1. Germline lookup yields CDR1 SEHNR and CDR2 FQNEAQ (reference sequence). The CDR3 extends over 15 amino acids. J lost 4 bases, V lost 3 bases, and 4 bases had no gene match. The CDR3 loop reads CASSFGTGINQPQHF. The DNA of the CDR3 is TGTGCCAGCAGCTTTGGGACAGGGATTAATCAGCCCCAGCATTTT.

On this clone: Other DNA sequences in the sample encode the same CDR3. The chain carries TRBV9 and TRBJ2-7, with TRBD2 as a possible D gene (6 bases). Deletions cut 3 bases from V and 4 bases from J, with 8 bases between. Germline V gene lookup returns CDR1 SGDLS and CDR2 YYNGEE. This CDR3 spans 12 amino acids. The CDR3: CASSAGGYEQYF. CDR3 nucleotides: TGTGCCAGCAGCGCCGGGGGTTACGAGCAGTACTTC. Full variable domain (remainder filled in from reference TRBV9 and TRBJ2-7): DSGVTQTPKHLITATGQRVTLRCSPRSGDLSVYWYQQSLDQGLQFLIQYYNGEERAKGNILERFSAQQFPDLHSELNLSSLELGDSALYFCASSAGGYEQYFGPGTRLTVT.

This sequence joins TRBV2 and TRBJ1-4; tentative D call: TRBD1 (5 bases). V dropped 6 bases and J dropped 10 bases, with 15 bases sitting between them. This CDR3 has 13 amino acids. Germline V gene sequence: CDR1 SNHLY, CDR2 FYNNEI. CDR3 nucleotide sequence: TGTGCCAGCAGACGACAGTCCCTTGGAAAACTGTTTTTT. Translation: CASRRQSLGKLFF.

This rearrangement joins TRBV4-2 to TRBJ1-5; TRBD1 matches 10 bases. Germline trimming cut 3 bases from V and 4 bases from J; bases unmatched to any gene: 12. The CDR3 spans 18 residues. Germline-derived CDR1 and CDR2 are LGHNA and YNFKEQ. CDR3 DNA sequence: TGTGCCAGCAGCCACTTACCCCCGGGACAGGGGTCGAATCAGCCCCAGCATTTT. Its protein product is CASSHLPPGQGSNQPQHF.

On this clone: Germline is not matched at one junction end, which may reflect a read error. The V gene is TRBV7-9, the J gene TRBJ2-5, with a possible D match to TRBD2 (6 bases). The CDR3 sequence is 9 residues long. Germline CDR1 reads SEHNR; CDR2 reads FQNEAQ (reference sequence). The CDR3 reads CASSPGLHF. DNA of the CDR3: TGTGCCAGCAGCCCGGGACTCCACTTC.

The chain employs TRBV6-2 or TRBV6-3 and TRBJ2-5; 7 bases line up with TRBD1. Germline trimming cut 2 bases from V and 4 bases from J; bases unmatched to any gene: 7. The CDR3 length is 15 residues. Germline V gives CDR1 MNHEY, CDR2 SVGEGT. CDR3 DNA sequence: TGTGCCAGCAGTTACACGACAGGGTTGGCAGAGACCCAGTACTTC. It specifies CASSYTTGLAETQYF.

This chain connects TRBV28 to TRBJ2-7; no definite D call. Germline V CDR1 and CDR2: MDHEN, SYDVKM. This CDR3 is 11 amino acids long. Trimming removed 5 bases at V and 0 bases at J, with 2 bases between. The CDR3 here is CASSRSYEQYF. CDR3 coding DNA: TGTGCCAGCAGTCGCTCCTACGAGCAGTACTTC.

This clone is a singleton in its sample. The rearrangement uses TRBV6-2 or TRBV6-3 and TRBJ1-2; 8 bases are a match to TRBD1. Per germline, CDR1 MNHEY and CDR2 SVGEGT. Trimming at V came to 2 bases and at J to 2 bases, leaving 4 bases not matched to a gene. The CDR3 is 15 amino acids. The CDR3 here is CASSYVWTGNYGYTF. The CDR3 DNA sequence: TGTGCCAGCAGTTACGTGTGGACAGGGAACTATGGCTACACCTTC.

V is TRBV7-9 and J is TRBJ1-3; no reliable D call. This CDR3 spans 11 amino acids. Germline lookup yields CDR1 SEHNR and CDR2 FQNEAQ (reference sequence). V was clipped by 8 bases and J by 8 bases, with 10 bases between them. Here the CDR3 DNA reads TGTGCCAGCTATCGGGGATACACCATATATTTT. This encodes CASYRGYTIYF.

This clone was recorded only once. The genes are TRBV24-1 and TRBJ1-2; D possibly corresponds to TRBD1 (5 bases). Germline V gene lookup returns CDR1 KGHDR and CDR2 SFDVKD. Deletions cut 5 bases from V and 8 bases from J, with 11 bases between. The CDR3 consists of 12 residues. CDR3 residues: CATSGQRGGYTF. The CDR3, as DNA: TGTGCCACCAGTGGCCAAAGGGGCGGCTACACCTTC.

The V call is TRBV6-2 or TRBV6-3, the J call TRBJ1-4, with D perhaps matching TRBD1 (6 bases). The CDR3 length is 15 residues. The V end lost 2 bases, the J end lost 4 bases, and 11 bases lay between the germline ends. Germline V gene lookup returns CDR1 MNHEY and CDR2 SVGEGT. CDR3 DNA sequence: TGTGCCAGCAGTTACGAGGGGACACATAATGAAAAACTGTTTTTT. Protein sequence: CASSYEGTHNEKLFF.

This chain uses TRBV12-3 or TRBV12-4 with TRBJ1-1; D is undetermined. This CDR3 is built from 13 residues. V dropped 3 bases and J dropped 4 bases, with 9 bases sitting between them. The CDR3 nucleotides read TGTGCCAGCAGTTTGCAGGCCGGCACTGAAGCTTTCTTT. Encoded protein: CASSLQAGTEAFF.

This chain links TRBV30 with TRBJ1-6; no definite D call. Per the germline V gene, CDR1 is GTSNPN and CDR2 is SVGIG (reference sequence). Between the trimmed V and J ends, which lost 2 bases and 8 bases, there was a span of 10 bases. The CDR3 contains 13 residues. CDR3 protein: CAWSPIGDSPLHF. The CDR3 coding sequence is TGTGCCTGGAGTCCAATAGGAGATTCACCCCTCCACTTT.

The rearrangement joins TRBV9 to TRBJ2-5; 8 nucleotides agree with TRBD2. J gave up 5 bases and V 3 bases, and 6 bases lay outside the gene matches. Germline V gene data show CDR1 as SGDLS and CDR2 as YYNGEE. This CDR3 spans 14 amino acids. As DNA, the CDR3 is TGTGCCAGCAGCGATCTCGGGGGGGTCGAGACCCAGTACTTC. This encodes CASSDLGGVETQYF.

The chain is built from TRBV20-1 and TRBJ1-4; possible D gene TRBD1, 5 bases. The CDR3 has 14 amino acids. From germline, CDR1 is DFQATT and CDR2 SNEGSKA (reference sequence). Trimming removed 3 bases from V and 3 bases from J, with 11 bases in between. This CDR3 reads CSASWGPANEKLFF. As DNA, the CDR3 is TGCAGTGCTAGTTGGGGCCCGGCTAATGAAAAACTGTTTTTT.

Only a few counts were recorded for this clone. The V and J genes are TRBV3-1 (or the pseudogene TRBV3-2) and TRBJ1-1; no clear D gene. The V gene's germline CDR1 is LGHDT and CDR2 YNNKEL (reference sequence). V lost 3 bases and J lost 2, with 7 bases in between. This CDR3 has 13 amino acids. The CDR3 DNA sequence: TGTGCCAGCAGCCAGTTCAGTAACACTGAAGCTTTCTTT. It is translated as CASSQFSNTEAFF.

The V and J genes are TRBV10-3 and TRBJ2-1; 12 nucleotides align to TRBD2. Germline CDR1 and CDR2: ENHRY and SYGVKD. J gave up 9 bases and V 2 bases, and 8 bases lay outside the gene matches. The CDR3 runs 16 residues. DNA for the CDR3: TGTGCCATCAGTGAGACCCCTAGCGGGGGGGCGGGTGAGCAGTTCTTC. It codes for CAISETPSGGAGEQFF.

This clone was observed once. The rearrangement uses TRBV19 and TRBJ1-5; D unresolved. The CDR3 extends over 12 amino acids. CDR1 and CDR2 (germline): LNHDA, SQIVND (reference sequence). V lost 7 bases and J lost 4, with 8 bases in between. CDR3 protein: CASMAGNQPQHF. The CDR3 DNA is TGTGCCAGTATGGCGGGGAATCAGCCCCAGCATTTT.

This clone was found many times. The rearrangement links TRBV3-1 (or the pseudogene TRBV3-2) to TRBJ1-6; TRBD1 is a possible D gene (5 bases). There are 17 residues in the CDR3. Germline-derived CDR1 and CDR2 are LGHDT and YNNKEL (reference sequence). With 0 bases removed from V and 6 bases from J, the gap between germline ends came to 15 bases. In DNA form, the CDR3 reads TGTGCCAGCAGCCAAGATCCCACAGGTCTTCGTAATTCACCCCTCCACTTT. It codes for CASSQDPTGLRNSPLHF.

The V and J genes are TRBV5-1 and TRBJ1-1, with D possibly being TRBD1 (6 bases). The CDR3 covers 14 residues. V shed 4 bases and J shed 3 bases, with 13 bases lying between them. Germline V gene sequence: CDR1 SGHRS, CDR2 YFSETQ. The DNA of the CDR3 is TGCGCCAGCAGCACGACAGGTGGCCACACTGAAGCTTTCTTT. Translated: CASSTTGGHTEAFF.

The rearrangement uses TRBV25-1 and TRBJ1-6, with D possibly being TRBD1 (5 bases). Trimming took off 6 bases at V and 2 bases at J, with 5 bases between the two ends. This CDR3 region has 13 residues. CDR1 is MGHDK and CDR2 is SYGVNS in the germline V gene. The CDR3 here is CASRTAYNSPLHF. The CDR3, as DNA: TGTGCCAGCAGGACAGCCTATAATTCACCCCTCCACTTT.

V usage is TRBV12-3 or TRBV12-4 and J usage is TRBJ2-1; TRBD2 might be the D (6 bases). The CDR3 extends over 12 amino acids. Trimming pared 1 base from V and 11 bases from J, leaving 9 bases between. This CDR3 reads CASSLVAGQQFF. The CDR3, as DNA: TGTGCCAGCAGTTTAGTTGCGGGACAGCAGTTCTTC.

The table lists this clone with a count of one. The gene calls are TRBV6-6 and TRBJ1-1, with TRBD1 as a possible D gene (5 bases). The CDR3 has 12 amino acids. Germline CDR1 and CDR2: MNHNY and SVGAGI (reference sequence). Trimming took 8 bases from V and 7 from J, leaving 14 bases between them. The CDR3 DNA reads as TGTGCCAGCGGTAGTCCCGGGGGTGAAGCTTTCTTT. It is translated as CASGSPGGEAFF.

The V call is TRBV19, the J call TRBJ1-5, with a tentative D call TRBD1 (6 bases). CDR1 and CDR2 (germline): LNHDA, SQIVND (reference sequence). The ends were cut back, 5 bases at V and 6 bases at J, with 14 bases in the middle. The CDR3 sequence is 14 residues long. CDR3 sequence (DNA): TGTGCCAGTAGTCTCACAGGGTCCCCTCAGCCCCAGCATTTT. Protein product: CASSLTGSPQPQHF.